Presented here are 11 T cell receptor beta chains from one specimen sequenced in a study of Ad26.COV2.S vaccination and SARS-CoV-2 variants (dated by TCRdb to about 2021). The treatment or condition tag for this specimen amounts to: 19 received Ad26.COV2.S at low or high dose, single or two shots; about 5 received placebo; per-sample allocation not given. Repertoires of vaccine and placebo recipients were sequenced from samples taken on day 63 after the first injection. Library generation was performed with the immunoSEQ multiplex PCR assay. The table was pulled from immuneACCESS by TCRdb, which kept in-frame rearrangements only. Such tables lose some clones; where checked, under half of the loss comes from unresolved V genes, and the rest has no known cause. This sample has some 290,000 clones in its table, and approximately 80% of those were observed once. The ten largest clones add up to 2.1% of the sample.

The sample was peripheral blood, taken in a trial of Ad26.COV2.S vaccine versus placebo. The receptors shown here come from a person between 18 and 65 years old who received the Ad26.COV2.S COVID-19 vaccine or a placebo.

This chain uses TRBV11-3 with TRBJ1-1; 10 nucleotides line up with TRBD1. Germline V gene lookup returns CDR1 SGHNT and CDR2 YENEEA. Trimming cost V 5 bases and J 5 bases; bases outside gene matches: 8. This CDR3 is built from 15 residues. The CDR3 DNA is TGTGCCAGCAGCCCGGGACAGGGGTTAAGAACTGAAGCTTTCTTT. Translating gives CASSPGQGLRTEAFF.

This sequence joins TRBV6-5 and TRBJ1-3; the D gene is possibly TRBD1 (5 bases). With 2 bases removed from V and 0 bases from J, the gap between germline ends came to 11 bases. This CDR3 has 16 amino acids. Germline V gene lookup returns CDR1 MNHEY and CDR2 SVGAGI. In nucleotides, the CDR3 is TGTGCCAGCAGTTACCCAGGGTTTTACTCTGGAAACACCATATATTTT. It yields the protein CASSYPGFYSGNTIYF.

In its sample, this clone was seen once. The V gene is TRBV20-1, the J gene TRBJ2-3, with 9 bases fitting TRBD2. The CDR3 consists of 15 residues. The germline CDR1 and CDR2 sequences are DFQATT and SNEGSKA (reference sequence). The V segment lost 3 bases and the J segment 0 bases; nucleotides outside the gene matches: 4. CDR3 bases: TGCAGTGCTAGTTGGCTAGCGGGAAGCACAGATACGCAGTATTTT. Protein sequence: CSASWLAGSTDTQYF.

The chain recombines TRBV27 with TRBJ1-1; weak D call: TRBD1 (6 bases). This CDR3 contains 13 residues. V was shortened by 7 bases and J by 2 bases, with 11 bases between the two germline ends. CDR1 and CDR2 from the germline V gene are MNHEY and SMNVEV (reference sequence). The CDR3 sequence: CASKQGTNTEAFF. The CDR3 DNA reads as TGTGCCAGCAAGCAGGGGACCAACACTGAAGCTTTCTTT.

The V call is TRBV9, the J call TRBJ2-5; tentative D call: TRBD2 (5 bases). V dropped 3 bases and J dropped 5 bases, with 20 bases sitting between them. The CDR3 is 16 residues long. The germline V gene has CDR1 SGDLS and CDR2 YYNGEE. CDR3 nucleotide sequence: TGTGCCAGCAGCGACGTAAAAGGACTGTTTTTGGAGACCCAGTACTTC. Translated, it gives CASSDVKGLFLETQYF. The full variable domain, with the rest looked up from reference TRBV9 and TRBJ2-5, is DSGVTQTPKHLITATGQRVTLRCSPRSGDLSVYWYQQSLDQGLQFLIQYYNGEERAKGNILERFSAQQFPDLHSELNLSSLELGDSALYFCASSDVKGLFLETQYFGPGTRLLVL.

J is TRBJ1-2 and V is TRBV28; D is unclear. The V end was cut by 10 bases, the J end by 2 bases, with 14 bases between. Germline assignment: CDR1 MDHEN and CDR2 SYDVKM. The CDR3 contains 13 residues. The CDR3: CATRISRNYGYTF. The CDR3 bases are TGTGCCACCCGTATATCGCGAAACTATGGCTACACCTTC.

In DNA form, the CDR3 reads TGTGCCAGCAGTGAAACGGGGGGGGGCATCGGTGAGCAGTTCTTC. It is translated as CASSETGGGIGEQFF. The gene calls are TRBV2 and TRBJ2-1; TRBD2 matches at 8 bases. Germline V gene data show CDR1 as SNHLY and CDR2 as FYNNEI. V lost 2 bases to trimming and J lost 9 bases; unmatched junction nucleotides: 9. The CDR3 covers 15 residues. The entire variable domain, with the rest obtained from reference TRBV2 and TRBJ2-1, is as follows: EPEVTQTPSHQVTQMGQEVILRCVPISNHLYFYWYRQILGQKVEFLVSFYNNEISEKSEIFDDQFSVERPDGSNFTLKIRSTKLEDSAMYFCASSETGGGIGEQFFGPGTRLTVL.

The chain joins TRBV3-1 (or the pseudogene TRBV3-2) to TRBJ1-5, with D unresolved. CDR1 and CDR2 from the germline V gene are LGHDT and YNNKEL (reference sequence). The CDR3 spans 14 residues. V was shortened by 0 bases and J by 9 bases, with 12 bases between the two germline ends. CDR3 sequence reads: CASSQERGAAPQHF. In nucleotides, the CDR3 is TGTGCCAGCAGCCAAGAACGCGGAGCTGCGCCCCAGCATTTT.

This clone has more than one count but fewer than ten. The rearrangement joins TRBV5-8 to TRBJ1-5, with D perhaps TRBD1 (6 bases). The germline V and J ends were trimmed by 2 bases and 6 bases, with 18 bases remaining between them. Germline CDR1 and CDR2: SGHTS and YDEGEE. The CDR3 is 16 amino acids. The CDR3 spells CASSFGQKIGSQPQHF. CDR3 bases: TGTGCCAGCAGCTTTGGACAGAAAATCGGAAGTCAGCCCCAGCATTTT.

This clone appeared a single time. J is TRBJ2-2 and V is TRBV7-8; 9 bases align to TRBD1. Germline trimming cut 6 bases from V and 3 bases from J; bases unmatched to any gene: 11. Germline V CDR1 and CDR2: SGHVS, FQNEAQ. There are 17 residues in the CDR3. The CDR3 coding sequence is TGTGCCAGCAGAAATAGCCTCGGGACAGGGTACACCGGGGAGCTGTTTTTT. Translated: CASRNSLGTGYTGELFF.

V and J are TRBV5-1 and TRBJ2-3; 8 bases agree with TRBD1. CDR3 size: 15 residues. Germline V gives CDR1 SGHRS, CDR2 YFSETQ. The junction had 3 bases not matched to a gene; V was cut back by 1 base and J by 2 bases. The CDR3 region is CASSLQQGDTDTQYF. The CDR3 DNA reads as TGCGCCAGCAGCTTGCAACAGGGGGACACAGATACGCAGTATTTT. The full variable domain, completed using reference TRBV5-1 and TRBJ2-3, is KAGVTQTPRYLIKTRGQQVTLSCSPISGHRSVSWYQQTPGQGLQFLFEYFSETQRNKGNFPGRFSGRQFSNSRSEMNVSTLELGDSALYLCASSLQQGDTDTQYFGPGTRLTVL.